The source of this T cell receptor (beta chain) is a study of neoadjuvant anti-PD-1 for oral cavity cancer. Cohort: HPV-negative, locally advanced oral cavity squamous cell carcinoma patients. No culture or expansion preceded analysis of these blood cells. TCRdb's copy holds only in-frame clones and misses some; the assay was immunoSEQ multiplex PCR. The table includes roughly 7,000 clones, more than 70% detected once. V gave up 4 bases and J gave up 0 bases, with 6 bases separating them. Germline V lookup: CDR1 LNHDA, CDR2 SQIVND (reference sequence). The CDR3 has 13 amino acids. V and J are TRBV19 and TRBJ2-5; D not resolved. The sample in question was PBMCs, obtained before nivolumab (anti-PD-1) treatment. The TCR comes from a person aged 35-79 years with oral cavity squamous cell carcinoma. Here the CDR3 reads CASSTGYQETQYF. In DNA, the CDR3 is TGTGCCAGTAGTACTGGGTACCAAGAGACCCAGTACTTC. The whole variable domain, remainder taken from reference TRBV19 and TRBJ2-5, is DGGITQSPKYLFRKEGQNVTLSCEQNLNHDAMYWYRQDPGQGLRLIYYSQIVNDFQKGDIAEGYSVSREKKESFPLTVTSAQKNPTAFYLCASSTGYQETQYFGPGTRLLVL.